This T cell receptor (beta chain) was identified in a study of Graves' ophthalmopathy and Graves' hyperthyroidism. Study-wide findings and caveats: Blood samples also showed most expanded thyroid clonotypes exceeding 0.001 frequency. Ophthalmopathy and stable hyperthyroidism were discriminated by a 13-signature model, with about 90% sensitivity and 81.08% specificity.

As for this clonotype: The antigen remains undetermined.

Germline V gene lookup returns CDR1 SGHRS and CDR2 YFSETQ. This CDR3 region has 15 residues. Amplified TCR beta CDR3 regions were obtained using RNA transcripts as template. Investigators did first-round RT-PCR with HTBI primers, then second-round multiplex PCR. TCRdb ran MiXCR on the multiplex PCR reads and lists one entry per CDR3 protein. Seen here are around 1,200,000 distinct CDR3 sequences, about 40% observed once, and the top ten hold 8.5% to 14%. The V gene is TRBV5-1, the J gene TRBJ2-5, with 7 bases aligning to TRBD1. The assigned J gene may be wrong: the sequence end matches TRBJ2-1 better. Sample: peripheral blood or thyroid tissue (not recorded which). This sequence was found in an adult man with Graves' hyperthyroidism. The CDR3 DNA is TGCGCCAGCAGCCATTCCCCGGGGACAGAAGAGACCCAGTTCTTC. It yields the protein CASSHSPGTEETQFF.